This T cell receptor (beta chain) emerged from a study of cytomegalovirus exposure and HLA in healthy donors. The wider study: For the approximately 430 genotyped donors, 75% to 90% fell within the Caucasian-associated ancestry cluster. Findings of the study overall: In a later analysis, a missense DCLRE1C variant was linked to TCR beta V- and J-gene trimming. Among immune exposure information, only CMV serostatus was available.

CDR3 length: 18 residues. From germline, CDR1 is SGHTA and CDR2 FQGNSA. V dropped 5 bases and J dropped 2; count of bases not matched to a gene: 12. PCR involved 60 Vbeta and 13 Jbeta primers. TCRdb keeps only in-frame clones here, not all; method: immunoSEQ multiplex PCR. Among under 200,000 clones listed, about 63% were seen once. This clone was seen only a few times. Its target is unknown. The sequenced material came from PBMCs. J is TRBJ2-3 and V is TRBV7-2; 11 bases map to TRBD2. This TCR was sampled from a woman in her forties in good health and CMV-seropositive. The CDR3 loop reads CASSARGVAGGSTDTQYF. The CDR3 region has the DNA TGTGCCAGCAGCGCCCGAGGAGTAGCGGGAGGGTCCACAGATACGCAGTATTTT.